The entry that follows covers one TCR beta chain sequence. The antigen is undetermined. A much more abundant neighbour one base away suggests this may be a read error. The V gene's germline CDR1 is LGHDT and CDR2 YNNKEL (reference sequence). This CDR3 has 14 amino acids. Time point indicated: newly diagnosed GD, antithyroid drugs for less than 3 months. PBMC-extracted RNA yielded the TCR library. Tubes containing EDTA received 8 to 9.5 milliliters of drawn peripheral blood. The data derive from a study of regulatory T cells in long-lasting Graves disease. Study-wide results and caveats: Possibly, too few samples lowered accuracy. New patients shared around 1,000 public clonotypes, and persistent patients shared more, with 2,741.

Researchers made TCR beta libraries by using iRepertoire HTBI primers and running Arm-PCR on CDR3 regions. A single record per CDR3 protein comes from TCRdb applying MiXCR to the multiplex PCR reads. Here the sample spans about 450,000 distinct CDR3 sequences, about 15% being singletons. These data were also filed under a second study, of T cells in Graves' hyperthyroidism and ophthalmopathy. That source notes: Most clonotypes expanded in thyroid above 0.001 were likewise present in blood.

The material was peripheral blood mononuclear cells (PBMCs), obtained at new diagnosis, from a patient treated with antithyroid drugs. The sequence was obtained from a woman aged 45-65 years with Graves disease. The rearrangement joins TRBV3-1 to TRBJ2-2, with 8 nucleotides matching TRBD1. CDR3 loop: CASRRQGNAGELFF. DNA for the CDR3: TGTGCCAGCAGGAGACAGGGGAACGCCGGGGAGCTGTTTTTT.